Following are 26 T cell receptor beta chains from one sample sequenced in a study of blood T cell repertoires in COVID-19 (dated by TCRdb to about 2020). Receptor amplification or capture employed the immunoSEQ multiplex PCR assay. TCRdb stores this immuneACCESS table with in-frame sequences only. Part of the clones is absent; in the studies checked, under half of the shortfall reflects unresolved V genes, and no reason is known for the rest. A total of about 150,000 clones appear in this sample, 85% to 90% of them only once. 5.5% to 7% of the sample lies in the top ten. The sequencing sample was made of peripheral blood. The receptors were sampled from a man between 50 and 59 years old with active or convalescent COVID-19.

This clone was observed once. The CDR3 coding sequence is TGTGCCAGCAGCTCGGGGCTAGCGGGAGCTGGGTACACCGGGGAGCTGTTTTTT. Translating gives CASSSGLAGAGYTGELFF. The chain has TRBV7-8 and TRBJ2-2; 10 positions agree with TRBD2. The CDR3 sequence is 18 residues long. From germline, CDR1 is SGHVS and CDR2 FQNEAQ. V shed 4 bases and J 3 bases; nucleotides not matched to a gene: 11.

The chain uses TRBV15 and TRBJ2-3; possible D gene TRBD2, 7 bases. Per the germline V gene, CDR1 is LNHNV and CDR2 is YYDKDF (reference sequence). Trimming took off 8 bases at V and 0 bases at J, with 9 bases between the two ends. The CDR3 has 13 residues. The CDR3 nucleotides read TGTGCCACCCGGGGGGCCAGCACAGATACGCAGTATTTT. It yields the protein CATRGASTDTQYF. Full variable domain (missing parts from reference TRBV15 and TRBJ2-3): DAMVIQNPRYQVTQFGKPVTLSCSQTLNHNVMYWYQQKSSQAPKLLFHYYDKDFNNEADTPDNFQSRRPNTSFCFLDIRSPGLGDTAMYLCATRGASTDTQYFGPGTRLTVL.

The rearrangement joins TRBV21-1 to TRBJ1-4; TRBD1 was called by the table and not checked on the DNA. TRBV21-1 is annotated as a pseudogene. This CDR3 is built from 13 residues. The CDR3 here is CASRDRKNEKLFF. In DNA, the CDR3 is TGTGCCAGCAGGGACAGGAAAAATGAAAAACTGTTTTTT.

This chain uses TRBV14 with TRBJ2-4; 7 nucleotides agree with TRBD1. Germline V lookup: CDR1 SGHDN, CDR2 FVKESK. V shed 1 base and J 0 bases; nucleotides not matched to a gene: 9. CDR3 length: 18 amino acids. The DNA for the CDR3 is TGTGCCAGCAGCCAAGTGACTGGACAGGACCCAGCCAAAAACATTCAGTACTTC. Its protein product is CASSQVTGQDPAKNIQYF.

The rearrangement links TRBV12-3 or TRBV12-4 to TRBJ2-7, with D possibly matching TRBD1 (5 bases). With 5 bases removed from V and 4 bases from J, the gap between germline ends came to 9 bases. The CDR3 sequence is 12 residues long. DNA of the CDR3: TGTGCCAGCAGTAGGGGATCATACGAGCAGTACTTC. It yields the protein CASSRGSYEQYF.

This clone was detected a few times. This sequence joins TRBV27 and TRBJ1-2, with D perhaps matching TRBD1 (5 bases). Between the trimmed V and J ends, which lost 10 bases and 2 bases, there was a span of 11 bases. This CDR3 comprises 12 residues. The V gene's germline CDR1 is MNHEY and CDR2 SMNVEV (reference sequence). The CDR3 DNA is TGTGCCACAGGGACTTACAACTATGGCTACACCTTC. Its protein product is CATGTYNYGYTF.

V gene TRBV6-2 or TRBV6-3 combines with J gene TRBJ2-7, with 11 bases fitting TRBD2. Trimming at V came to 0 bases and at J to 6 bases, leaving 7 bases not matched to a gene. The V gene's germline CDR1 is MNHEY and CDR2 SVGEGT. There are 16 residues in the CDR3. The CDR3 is CASSYSRLAGLGEQYF. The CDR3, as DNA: TGTGCCAGCAGTTACTCGAGACTAGCGGGATTGGGCGAGCAGTACTTC.

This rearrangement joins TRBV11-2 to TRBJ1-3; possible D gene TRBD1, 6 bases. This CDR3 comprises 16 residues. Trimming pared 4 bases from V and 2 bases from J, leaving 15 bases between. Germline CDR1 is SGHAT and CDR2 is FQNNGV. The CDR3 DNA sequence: TGTGCCAGCAGCTGGGGGAGGGGGGCTGCTGGAAACACCATATATTTT. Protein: CASSWGRGAAGNTIYF. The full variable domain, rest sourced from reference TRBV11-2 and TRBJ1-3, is EAGVAQSPRYKIIEKRQSVAFWCNPISGHATLYWYQQILGQGPKLLIQFQNNGVVDDSQLPKDRFSAERLKGVDSTLKIQPAKLEDSAVYLCASSWGRGAAGNTIYFGEGSWLTVV.

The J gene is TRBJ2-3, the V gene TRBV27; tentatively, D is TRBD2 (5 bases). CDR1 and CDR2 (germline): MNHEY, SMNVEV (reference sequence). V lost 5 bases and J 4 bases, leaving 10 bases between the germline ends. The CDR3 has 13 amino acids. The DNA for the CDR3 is TGTGCCAGCAGTCTGGACTCTCCAGATACGCAGTATTTT. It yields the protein CASSLDSPDTQYF.

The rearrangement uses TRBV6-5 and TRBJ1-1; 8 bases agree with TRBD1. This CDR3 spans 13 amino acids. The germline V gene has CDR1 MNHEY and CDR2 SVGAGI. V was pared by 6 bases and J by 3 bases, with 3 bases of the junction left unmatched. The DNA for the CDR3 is TGTGCCAGCAGCAGGGGACAGGACACTGAAGCTTTCTTT. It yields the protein CASSRGQDTEAFF.

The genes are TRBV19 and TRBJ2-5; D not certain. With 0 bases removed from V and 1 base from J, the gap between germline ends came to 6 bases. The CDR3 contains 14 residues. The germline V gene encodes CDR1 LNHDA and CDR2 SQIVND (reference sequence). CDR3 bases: TGTGCCAGTAGTATAGACACGAGCCAAGAGACCCAGTACTTC. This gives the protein CASSIDTSQETQYF.

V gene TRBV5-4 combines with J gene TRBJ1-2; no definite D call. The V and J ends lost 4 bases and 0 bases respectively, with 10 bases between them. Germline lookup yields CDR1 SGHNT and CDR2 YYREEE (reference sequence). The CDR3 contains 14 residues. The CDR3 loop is CASSRDISNYGYTF. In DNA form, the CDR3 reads TGTGCCAGCAGCCGAGACATATCTAACTATGGCTACACCTTC. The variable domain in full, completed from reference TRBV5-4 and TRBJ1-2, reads ETGVTQSPTHLIKTRGQQVTLRCSSQSGHNTVSWYQQALGQGPQFIFQYYREEENGRGNFPPRFSGLQFPNYSSELNVNALELDDSALYLCASSRDISNYGYTFGSGTRLTVV.

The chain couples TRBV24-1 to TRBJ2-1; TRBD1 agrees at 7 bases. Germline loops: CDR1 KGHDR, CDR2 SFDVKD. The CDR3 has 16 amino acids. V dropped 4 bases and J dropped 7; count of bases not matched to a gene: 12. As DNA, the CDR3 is TGTGCCACCAGTGACCCACAGGGGAAGAAGGGGAATGAGCAGTTCTTC. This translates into CATSDPQGKKGNEQFF.

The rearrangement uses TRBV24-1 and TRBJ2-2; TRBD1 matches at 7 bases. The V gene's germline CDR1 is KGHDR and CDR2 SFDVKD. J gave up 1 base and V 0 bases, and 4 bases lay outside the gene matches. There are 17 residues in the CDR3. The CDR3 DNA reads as TGTGCCACCAGTGATTTGCGAACAGGGGAGAACACCGGGGAGCTGTTTTTT. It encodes CATSDLRTGENTGELFF.

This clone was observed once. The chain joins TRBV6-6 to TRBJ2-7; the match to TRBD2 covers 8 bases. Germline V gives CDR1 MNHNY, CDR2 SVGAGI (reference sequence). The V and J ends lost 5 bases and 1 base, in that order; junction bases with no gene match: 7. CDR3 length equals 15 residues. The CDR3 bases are TGTGCCAGCAGTCCAAATACTAGCGGATCCTACGAGCAGTACTTC. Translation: CASSPNTSGSYEQYF.

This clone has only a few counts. This CDR3 is CASSPSTGWNSPLHF. CDR3 DNA: TGTGCCAGCAGCCCATCGACAGGATGGAATTCACCCCTCCACTTT. V is TRBV7-9 and J is TRBJ1-6; a weak D match, TRBD1 (6 bases). This CDR3 is 15 amino acids long. Between the trimmed V and J ends, which lost 5 bases and 7 bases, there was a span of 15 bases. Germline V gives CDR1 SEHNR, CDR2 FQNEAQ (reference sequence). Filled out from reference TRBV7-9 and TRBJ1-6, the complete variable domain reads DTGVSQNPRHKITKRGQNVTFRCDPISEHNRLYWYRQTLGQGPEFLTYFQNEAQLEKSRLLSDRFSAERPKGSFSTLEIQRTEQGDSAMYLCASSPSTGWNSPLHFGNGTRLTVT.

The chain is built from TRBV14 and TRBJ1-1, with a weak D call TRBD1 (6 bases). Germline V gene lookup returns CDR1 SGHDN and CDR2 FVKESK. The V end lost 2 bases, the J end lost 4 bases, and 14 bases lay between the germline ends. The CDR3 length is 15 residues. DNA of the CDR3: TGTGCCAGCAGCCAATTCAGAGGGGGGGCCACTGAAGCTTTCTTT. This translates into CASSQFRGGATEAFF.

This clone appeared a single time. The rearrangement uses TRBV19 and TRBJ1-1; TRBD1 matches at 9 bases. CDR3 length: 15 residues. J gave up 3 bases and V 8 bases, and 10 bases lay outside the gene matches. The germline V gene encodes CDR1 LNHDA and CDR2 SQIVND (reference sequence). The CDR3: CASFNRGRVYTEAFF. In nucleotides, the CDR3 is TGTGCCAGTTTCAACAGGGGGCGCGTTTACACTGAAGCTTTCTTT.

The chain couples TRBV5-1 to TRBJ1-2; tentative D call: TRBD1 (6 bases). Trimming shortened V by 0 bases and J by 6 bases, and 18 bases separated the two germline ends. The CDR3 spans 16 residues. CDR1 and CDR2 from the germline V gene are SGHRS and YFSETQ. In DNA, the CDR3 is TGCGCCAGCAGCTTGGGGCCACCTACAGGGATCGATGGCTACACCTTC. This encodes CASSLGPPTGIDGYTF.

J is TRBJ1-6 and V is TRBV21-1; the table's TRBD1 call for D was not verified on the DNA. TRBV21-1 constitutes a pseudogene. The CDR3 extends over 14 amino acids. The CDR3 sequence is CASSNHRDNSPLHF. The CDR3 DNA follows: TGTGCCAGCAGCAACCACAGGGATAATTCACCCCTCCACTTT.

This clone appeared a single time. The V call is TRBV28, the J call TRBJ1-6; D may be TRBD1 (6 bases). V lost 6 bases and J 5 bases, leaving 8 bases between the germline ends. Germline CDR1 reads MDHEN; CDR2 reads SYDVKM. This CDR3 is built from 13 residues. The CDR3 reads CASRRQDNSPLHF. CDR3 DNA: TGTGCCAGCAGGAGACAGGATAATTCACCCCTCCACTTT.

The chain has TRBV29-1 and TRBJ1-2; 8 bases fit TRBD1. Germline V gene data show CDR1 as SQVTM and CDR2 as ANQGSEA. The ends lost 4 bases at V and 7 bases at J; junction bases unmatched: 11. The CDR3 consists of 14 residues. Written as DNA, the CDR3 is TGCAGCGTTGCCCAGGGGGCGGGGGGGTTTGGCTACACCTTC. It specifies CSVAQGAGGFGYTF.

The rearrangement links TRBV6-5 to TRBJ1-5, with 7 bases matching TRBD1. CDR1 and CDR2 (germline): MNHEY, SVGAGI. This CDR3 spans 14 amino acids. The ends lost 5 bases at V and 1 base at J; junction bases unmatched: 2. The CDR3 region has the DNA TGTGCCAGCAGTCCGGGACAGAGCAATCAGCCCCAGCATTTT. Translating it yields CASSPGQSNQPQHF.

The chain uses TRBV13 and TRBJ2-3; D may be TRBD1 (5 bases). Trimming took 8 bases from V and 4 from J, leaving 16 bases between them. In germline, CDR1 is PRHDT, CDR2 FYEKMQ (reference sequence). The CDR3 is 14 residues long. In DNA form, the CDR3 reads TGTGCCAGCCGTGGGGCAGGGCAGTCAGATACGCAGTATTTT. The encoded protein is CASRGAGQSDTQYF.

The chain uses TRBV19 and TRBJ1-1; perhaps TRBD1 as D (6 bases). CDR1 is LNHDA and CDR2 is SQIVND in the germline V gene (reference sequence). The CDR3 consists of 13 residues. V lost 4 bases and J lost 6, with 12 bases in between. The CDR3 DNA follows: TGTGCCAGTAGTACCAACAGGGCCCCTGAAGCTTTCTTT. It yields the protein CASSTNRAPEAFF.

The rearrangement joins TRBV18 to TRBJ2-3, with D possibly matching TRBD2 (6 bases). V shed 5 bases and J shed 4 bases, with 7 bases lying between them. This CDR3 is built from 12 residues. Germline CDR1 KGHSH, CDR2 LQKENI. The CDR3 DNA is TGTGCCAGCTCAGCGGGGTCAGATACGCAGTATTTT. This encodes CASSAGSDTQYF.